This record concerns one T cell receptor (beta chain) sequence. Its antigen is currently not known. No base quality information exists; no much larger clone differs at one position. The cohort comprised around 690 healthy bone marrow donors. All cohort members were sampled while nominally healthy, although unrecorded immune exposures were likely present. The donor was CMV seropositive and belonged to the group of 250 to 300 seropositive cohort members. Every donor gave a peripheral blood sample, and the peripheral blood mononuclear cells from that sample were used for TCR beta sequencing. The Qiagen DNeasy Blood Extraction Kit was used to extract genomic DNA from the blood cell samples. The method behind the library was the immunoSEQ multiplex PCR assay. For the multiplex PCR, a mixture combining 60 forward primers for TCR Vbeta segments and 13 reverse primers for TCR Jbeta segments was used. The CDR3 region of rearranged TCR beta genes was amplified from genomic DNA with a multiplex PCR assay. The amplified TCR beta libraries were sequenced on the Illumina HiSeq System as 87-base-pair reads. In the original analysis: In a later analysis, roughly 80 million unique TCR beta chains were counted across the approximately 670 repertoires, and approximately 11 million of these chains were shared by at least two donors. A nearest-neighbor algorithm error-corrected the raw reads and collapsed the reads into unique sequences, merging closely related sequences to remove PCR and sequencing errors. Alignment of CDR3 sequences to IMGT reference sequences was used to assign V, D and J gene segments. Each retained sequence needed at least a six-nucleotide match to both a V gene segment and a J gene segment. A rearrangement counted as productive if the CDR3 had no stop codons and remained in frame with V and J, and every other rearrangement counted as non-productive. Following IMGT convention, CDR3 was defined as the stretch from the second conserved V-encoded cysteine up to the conserved J-encoded phenylalanine. The earlier analysis of 587 of the donors excluded sequences that lacked an unambiguous match to a single V gene segment. An earlier analysis of 450 to 650 of the donors called V segments functional above 56.7% productive rearrangements and segregating when the between-donor standard deviation exceeded 5%. A statistical classification framework was developed to diagnose cytomegalovirus status using the catalog of TCR beta chain sequences. In a later analysis, TCR nucleotide sequences were compared against IMGT/GENE-DB human TR gene sequences so that V and J genes could be assigned. Using the TCRdist pipeline, a later analysis assigned CDR3 sequences along with most-parsimonious VDJ recombination scenarios. In a later analysis, every TCR beta chain was defined by the combination of its CDR3 amino acid sequence and its V-gene family, and reads without a unique V-gene family were dropped. As a way to deal with suspected cross-contamination and a sequencing artifact, a later analysis dropped approximately 590 nucleotide sequences that were highly shared and had low generation probability. A later analysis calculated a clonal expansion index for each public chain from normalized within-repertoire ranks of inferred template counts. A later analysis computed generation probabilities with a VDJ recombination model fitted to out-of-frame rearrangements, and checked the results against IGoR. A later analysis scored TCR-TCR, TCR-HLA and TCR-CMV co-occurrence with hypergeometric tests, applying a repertoire-size bias correction to TCR pairs. A later analysis estimated false discovery rates by permuting HLA or CMV assignments 20 times. A later analysis grouped co-occurring TCRs with DBSCAN, adding TCRdist sequence similarity when clustering within HLA-allele-positive subsets. Repertoires with fewer than 30,000 or more than 120,000 public chains were left out of co-occurrence clustering, as were five repertoires with anomalous nucleotide sharing. TCRdb limited this immuneACCESS table to in-frame rearrangements with V and J called. A share of clones is missing; checked studies link under half to unresolved V genes, and the rest is unexplained. V and J calls and clone size come straight from that table; D and trimming were deduced from the DNA. The sample table records about 200,000 clones; around 83% of these occur just once. The ten largest make up approximately 1.7% of the sample.

The germline V gene supplies CDR1 MNHEY and CDR2 SVGAGI. CDR3 length: 14 amino acids, cysteine to phenylalanine. Left in the record is the CDR3 DNA by itself, 42 bases read in frame from the first base. Germline trimming: 4 bases from V, 9 bases from J; junction bases outside gene matches: 7. These data are taken from a study of cytomegalovirus exposure and HLA in healthy donors (dated by TCRdb to about 2017). Turning to the overall study: An earlier analysis of roughly 630 of the donors reported about 290 Gb of sequence data and roughly 110 million unique TCR beta sequences from some 180 million T cells. An early release covering over 500 HLA-typed donors comprised roughly 300 gigabases of sequencing data and some 79 million unique TCR sequences. Of the 350 to 450 genotyped donors, around 81% fell in the genetic ancestry cluster associated with self-reported Caucasian donors. The study was designed to test whether signatures of past pathogen exposure could be identified by cataloging public T cell receptors. The study profiled the T cell repertoires of 500 to 800 subjects by immunosequencing and related them to cytomegalovirus serostatus. A separate validation cohort of approximately 120 different subjects was used in addition to the approximately 610-subject first cohort. High-throughput TCR immunosequencing, statistical association of individual TCRs with disease status, and machine learning were combined to predict cytomegalovirus infection status. To study patterns of TCR occurrence, a later analysis re-analyzed previously published TCR beta repertoires from 600 to 750 donors and added high-resolution HLA genotyping. In the later analysis, no new phenotypic data were used to find candidate immune exposures; instead, reliance was placed on TCR beta sequences and their occurrence across donors. An earlier analysis of around 580 of the donors used high-throughput TCR beta sequencing to judge whether each TCR beta V gene segment behaved as functional or pseudogenic. Donor age, sex, ethnicity and CMV serostatus were compiled alongside the repertoire data. A later genetic analysis used genome-wide SNP genotypes for about 60% of the roughly 700 donors, treating that subset as a discovery cohort. Every repertoire in the discovery cohort had been generated on one and the same sequencing platform. Both class I and class II loci were covered by HLA typing, at four-digit resolution. The number of donors typed differed by locus, with about 629-640 for A, B, C, DRB1 and DQB1, around 560 for DQA1, 600 to 610 for DPA1, and 400 to 490 for DPB1. Roughly 5 DR-DQ haplotypes were handled as single units for association and clustering because linkage in the cohort was strong. Among 300 to 500 genotyped donors of the cohort, an average of roughly 230,000 unique TCR beta nucleotide sequences was sequenced per donor, of which roughly 17% were non-productive.

What the study reported, not specific to this receptor: Immune exposure information for the cohort was limited to CMV serostatus. A cluster of highly shared sequence variants was judged likely to be a technical artifact of the sequencing pipeline. Presence/absence analyses assumed roughly uniform sequencing depth across donors, an assumption that may not hold. Strong co-occurrence of HLA alleles, especially DR and DQ, made assigning TCR associations to individual alleles difficult. According to a later genetic analysis, donors in an Asian-associated ancestry cluster had fewer N-insertions in productive TCRs than the approximately 700-donor mean. Broadly in line with IMGT annotations, most TCR beta V segments showed up in productive rearrangements about 90% or about 30% of the time in an earlier analysis of approximately 600 of the donors. The authors suggested that the approach could potentially be generalized to other disease states and immunological phenotypes. V-gene and J-gene trimming of TCR beta chains was associated with a missense DCLRE1C variant in a later genetic analysis, and the association was replicated in an independent cohort. The 87-base-pair reads could not distinguish some IMGT-functional V segments, including TRBV6-2 and TRBV6-3, so those segments were excluded. Linkage disequilibrium might explain the correlated functional status among segregating V segments, but an unknown experimental factor could not be excluded. While some public TCRs were present in many individuals, most TCR sequences turned up only very rarely across donors. Most CMV-associated TCR beta chains appeared to be HLA-restricted in a later analysis, and the HLA associations seemed to be driven largely by CMV exposure. Because counts were too low, some 16 rarely observed V segments, including chromosome 9 orphons, were excluded from the earlier analysis of fewer than 650 of the donors. In vitro tests confirmed that three of the cytomegalovirus-associated TCR beta chains recognize cytomegalovirus antigens. A further reported finding was that TCR beta sequences accurately predicted the HLA-A and HLA-B alleles for most subjects in the first cohort. Cytomegalovirus status was reported to be diagnosed by the classifier with high specificity and sensitivity in both the original and validation cohorts. A total of 150 or so TCR beta chains were listed by the study as associated with cytomegalovirus. Because some donors lacked HLA typing at each locus, the association tests relied only on the typed subset. A later analysis associated 15,000 to 20,000 TCR beta sequences with specific HLA alleles at a false discovery rate of 0.05. Compared with equally common non-associated chains, HLA-associated TCR beta chains in a later analysis were more clonally expanded and had lower generation probabilities. In this cohort, only TCR beta chains were sequenced, and detectable features were limited by the absence of alpha or paired-chain data. A later analysis found that TCR association rates varied across HLA loci, with DRB1 alleles showing the most associated TCRs and HLA-C alleles the fewest. According to a later analysis, parvovirus B19, influenza, CMV and Epstein-Barr virus appeared linked to several top co-occurrence clusters.

Sequencing used PBMCs. This receptor was obtained from a man aged 35 to 55 in good health and CMV-seropositive. The sequence joins TRBV6-5 to TRBJ2-1; 9 nucleotides in the junction match TRBD2. The CDR3 loop reads CASSLAGDNGEQFF. The sequenced DNA is TGTGCCAGCAGTTTAGCGGGAGATAATGGTGAGCAGTTCTTC.